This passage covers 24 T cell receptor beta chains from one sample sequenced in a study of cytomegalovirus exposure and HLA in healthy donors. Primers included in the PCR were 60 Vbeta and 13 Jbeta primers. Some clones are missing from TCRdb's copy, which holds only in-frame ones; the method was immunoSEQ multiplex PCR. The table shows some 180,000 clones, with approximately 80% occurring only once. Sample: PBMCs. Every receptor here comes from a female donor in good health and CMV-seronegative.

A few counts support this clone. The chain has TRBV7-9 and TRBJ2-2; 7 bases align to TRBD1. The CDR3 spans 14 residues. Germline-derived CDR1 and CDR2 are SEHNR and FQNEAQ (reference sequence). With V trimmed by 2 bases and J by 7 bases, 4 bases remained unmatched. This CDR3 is CASSLIQGSGELFF. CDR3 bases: TGTGCCAGCAGCTTAATACAGGGGAGCGGGGAGCTGTTTTTT.

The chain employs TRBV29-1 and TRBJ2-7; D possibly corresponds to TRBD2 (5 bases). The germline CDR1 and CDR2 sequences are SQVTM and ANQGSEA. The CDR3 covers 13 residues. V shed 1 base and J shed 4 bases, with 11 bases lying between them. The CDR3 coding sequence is TGCAGCGTTGAAGCGGAGGCGGCATACGAGCAGTACTTC. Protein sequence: CSVEAEAAYEQYF.

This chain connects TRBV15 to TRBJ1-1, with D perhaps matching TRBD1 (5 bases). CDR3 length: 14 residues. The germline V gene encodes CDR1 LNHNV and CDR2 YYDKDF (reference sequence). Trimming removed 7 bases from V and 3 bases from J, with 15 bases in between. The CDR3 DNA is TGTGCCACCATCGCCGGGAGAGGGGACACTGAAGCTTTCTTT. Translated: CATIAGRGDTEAFF.

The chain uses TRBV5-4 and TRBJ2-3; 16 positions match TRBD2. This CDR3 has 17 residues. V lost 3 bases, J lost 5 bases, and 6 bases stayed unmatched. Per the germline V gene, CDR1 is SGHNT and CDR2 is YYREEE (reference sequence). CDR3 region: CASSWGTSGGAEDTQYF. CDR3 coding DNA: TGTGCCAGCAGCTGGGGGACTAGCGGGGGGGCGGAAGATACGCAGTATTTT.

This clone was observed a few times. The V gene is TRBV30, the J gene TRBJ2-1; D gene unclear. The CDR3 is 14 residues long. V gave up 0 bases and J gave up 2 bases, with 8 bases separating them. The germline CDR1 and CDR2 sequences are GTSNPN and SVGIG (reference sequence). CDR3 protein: CAWSVPRAYNEQFF. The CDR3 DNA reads TGTGCCTGGAGTGTACCCCGAGCCTACAATGAGCAGTTCTTC.

This chain's CDR3 is CASSLDGRFYRTDTQYF. The CDR3 bases are TGTGCCAGCAGCTTAGACGGGAGGTTCTATCGCACAGATACGCAGTATTTT. The chain combines TRBV11-3 with TRBJ2-3, with TRBD2 matching over 7 bases. This CDR3 contains 17 residues. V lost 0 bases, J lost 1 base, and 7 bases stayed unmatched. Germline V lookup: CDR1 SGHNT, CDR2 YENEEA.

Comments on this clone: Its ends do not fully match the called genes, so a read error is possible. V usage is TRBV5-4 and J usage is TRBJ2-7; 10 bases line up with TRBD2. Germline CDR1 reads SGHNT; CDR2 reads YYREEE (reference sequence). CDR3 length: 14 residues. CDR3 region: CASSLDGSGGFLDF. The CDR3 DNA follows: TGTGCCAGCAGCTTGGATGGTAGCGGGGGGTTTTTAGACTTC.

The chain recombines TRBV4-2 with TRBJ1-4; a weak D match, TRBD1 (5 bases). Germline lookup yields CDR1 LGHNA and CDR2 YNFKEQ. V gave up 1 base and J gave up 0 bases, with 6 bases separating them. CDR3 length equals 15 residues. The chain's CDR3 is CASSQGQTTNEKLFF. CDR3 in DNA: TGTGCCAGCAGCCAAGGACAGACAACTAATGAAAAACTGTTTTTT.

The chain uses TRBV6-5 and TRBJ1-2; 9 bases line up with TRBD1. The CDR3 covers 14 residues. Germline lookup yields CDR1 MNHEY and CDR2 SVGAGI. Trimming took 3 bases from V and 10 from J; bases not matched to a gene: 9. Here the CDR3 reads CASSYSGQGKDYTF. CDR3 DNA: TGTGCCAGCAGTTATTCGGGACAGGGTAAAGACTACACCTTC.

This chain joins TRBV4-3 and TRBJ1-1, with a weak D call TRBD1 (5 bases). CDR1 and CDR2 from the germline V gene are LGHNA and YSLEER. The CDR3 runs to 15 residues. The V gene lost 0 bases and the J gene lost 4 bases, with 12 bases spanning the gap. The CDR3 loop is CASSQEAGYGTEAFF. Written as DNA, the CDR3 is TGCGCCAGCAGCCAAGAGGCAGGGTATGGCACTGAAGCTTTCTTT.

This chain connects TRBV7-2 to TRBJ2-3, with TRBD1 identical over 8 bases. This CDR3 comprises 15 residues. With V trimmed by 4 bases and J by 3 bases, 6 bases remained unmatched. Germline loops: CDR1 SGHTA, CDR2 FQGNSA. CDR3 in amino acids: CASSSQGARTDTQYF. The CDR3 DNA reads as TGTGCCAGCAGCTCGCAGGGGGCGCGAACAGATACGCAGTATTTT.

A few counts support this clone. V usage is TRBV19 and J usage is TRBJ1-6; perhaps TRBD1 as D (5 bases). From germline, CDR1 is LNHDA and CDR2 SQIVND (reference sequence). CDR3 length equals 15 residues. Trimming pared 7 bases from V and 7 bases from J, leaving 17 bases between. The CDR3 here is CASTISGIGNSPLHF. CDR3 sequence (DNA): TGTGCCAGTACCATATCAGGGATTGGAAATTCACCCCTCCACTTT.

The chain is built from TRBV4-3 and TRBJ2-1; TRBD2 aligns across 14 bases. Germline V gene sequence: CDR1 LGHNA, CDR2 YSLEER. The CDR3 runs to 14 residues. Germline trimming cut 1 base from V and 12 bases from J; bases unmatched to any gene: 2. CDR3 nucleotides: TGCGCCAGCAGCCAAGGACTAGCGGGAGGGCGGCAGTTCTTC. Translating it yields CASSQGLAGGRQFF.

CDR3 protein: CASRAPGALGQPQHF. The CDR3 nucleotides are TGTGCCAGCAGGGCCCCGGGTGCATTAGGTCAGCCCCAGCATTTT. The chain uses TRBV2 and TRBJ1-5, with D unclear. The V and J ends lost 6 bases and 6 bases respectively, with 18 bases between them. CDR1 and CDR2 from the germline V gene are SNHLY and FYNNEI. The CDR3 contains 15 residues.

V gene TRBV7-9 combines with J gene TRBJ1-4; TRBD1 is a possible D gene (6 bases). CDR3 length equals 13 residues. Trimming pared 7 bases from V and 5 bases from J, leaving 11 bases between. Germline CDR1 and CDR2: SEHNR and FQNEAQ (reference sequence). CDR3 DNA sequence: TGTGCCAGCAACGGACAGAGAAATGAAAAACTGTTTTTT. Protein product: CASNGQRNEKLFF.

The CDR3 spells CASREENNQGRQGYTF. The CDR3 DNA reads as TGTGCCAGTAGGGAGGAGAACAACCAGGGGCGTCAAGGCTACACCTTC. This chain connects TRBV19 to TRBJ1-2, with D tentatively TRBD1 (6 bases). The germline CDR1 and CDR2 sequences are LNHDA and SQIVND (reference sequence). The CDR3 consists of 16 residues. V dropped 6 bases and J dropped 8 bases, with 25 bases sitting between them. Full variable domain (outside the CDR3, taken from reference TRBV19 and TRBJ1-2): DGGITQSPKYLFRKEGQNVTLSCEQNLNHDAMYWYRQDPGQGLRLIYYSQIVNDFQKGDIAEGYSVSREKKESFPLTVTSAQKNPTAFYLCASREENNQGRQGYTFGSGTRLTVV.

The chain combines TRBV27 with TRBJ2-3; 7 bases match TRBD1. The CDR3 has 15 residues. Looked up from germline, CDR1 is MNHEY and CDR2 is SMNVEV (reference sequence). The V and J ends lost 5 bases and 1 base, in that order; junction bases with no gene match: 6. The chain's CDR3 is CASSEFGQGTDTQYF. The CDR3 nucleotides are TGTGCCAGCAGTGAATTCGGACAGGGCACAGATACGCAGTATTTT.

The CDR3 nucleotides read TGTGCCAGCAGTTTAAGGTGTACTAGCGGGGAACTACGTTGCTACGAGCAGTACTTC. It specifies CASSLRCTSGELRCYEQYF. This chain joins TRBV27 and TRBJ2-7, with 10 bases identical to TRBD2. This CDR3 contains 19 residues. The V segment lost 2 bases and the J segment 3 bases; nucleotides outside the gene matches: 16. Per the germline V gene, CDR1 is MNHEY and CDR2 is SMNVEV (reference sequence).

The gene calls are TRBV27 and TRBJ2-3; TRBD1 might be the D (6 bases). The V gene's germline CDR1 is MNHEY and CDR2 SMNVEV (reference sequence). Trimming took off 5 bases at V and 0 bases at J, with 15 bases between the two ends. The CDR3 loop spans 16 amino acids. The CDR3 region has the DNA TGTGCCAGCAGTCCCGGGACAATTACTAGCACAGATACGCAGTATTTT. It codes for CASSPGTITSTDTQYF.

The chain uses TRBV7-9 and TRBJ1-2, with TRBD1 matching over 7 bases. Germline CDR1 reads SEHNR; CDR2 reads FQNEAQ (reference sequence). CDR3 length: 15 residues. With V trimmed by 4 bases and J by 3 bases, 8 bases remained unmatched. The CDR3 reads CASSSGGLLDYGYTF. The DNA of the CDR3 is TGTGCCAGCAGCTCAGGGGGGCTGTTAGACTATGGCTACACCTTC. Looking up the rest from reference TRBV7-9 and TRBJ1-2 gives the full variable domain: DTGVSQNPRHKITKRGQNVTFRCDPISEHNRLYWYRQTLGQGPEFLTYFQNEAQLEKSRLLSDRFSAERPKGSFSTLEIQRTEQGDSAMYLCASSSGGLLDYGYTFGSGTRLTVV.

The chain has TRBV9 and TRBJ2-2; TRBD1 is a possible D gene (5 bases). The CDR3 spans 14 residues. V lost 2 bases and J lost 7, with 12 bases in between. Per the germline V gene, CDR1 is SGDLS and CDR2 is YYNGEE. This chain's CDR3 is CASSVQGEGGELFF. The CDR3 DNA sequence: TGTGCCAGCAGCGTGCAGGGTGAAGGCGGGGAGCTGTTTTTT. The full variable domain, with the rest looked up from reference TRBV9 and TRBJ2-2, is DSGVTQTPKHLITATGQRVTLRCSPRSGDLSVYWYQQSLDQGLQFLIQYYNGEERAKGNILERFSAQQFPDLHSELNLSSLELGDSALYFCASSVQGEGGELFFGEGSRLTVL.

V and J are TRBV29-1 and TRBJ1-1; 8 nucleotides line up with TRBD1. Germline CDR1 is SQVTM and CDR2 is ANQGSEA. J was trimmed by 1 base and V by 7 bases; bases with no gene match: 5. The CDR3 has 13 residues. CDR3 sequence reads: CSASGGSNTEAFF. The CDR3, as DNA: TGCAGCGCCTCAGGGGGCTCGAACACTGAAGCTTTCTTT.

The CDR3 nucleotides are TGTGCCAGCAGCCAAGATAGTACGGAGGGCTCCTACAATGAGCAGTTCTTC. It specifies CASSQDSTEGSYNEQFF. The J gene is TRBJ2-1, the V gene TRBV4-2, with TRBD2 as a possible D gene (6 bases). Trimming took off 0 bases at V and 0 bases at J, with 12 bases between the two ends. Germline CDR1 reads LGHNA; CDR2 reads YNFKEQ. The CDR3 loop spans 17 amino acids.

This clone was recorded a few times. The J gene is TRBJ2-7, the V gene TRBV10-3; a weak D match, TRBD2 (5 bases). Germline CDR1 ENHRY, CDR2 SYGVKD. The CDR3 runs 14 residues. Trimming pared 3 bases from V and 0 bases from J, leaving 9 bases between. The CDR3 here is CAISEVTNSYEQYF. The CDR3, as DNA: TGTGCCATCAGTGAAGTGACTAACTCCTACGAGCAGTACTTC.